The 5 T cell receptor beta chains below all came from one sample that was sequenced in a study of PD-L1 blockade in urothelial cancer. Repertoires were generated with immunoSEQ multiplex PCR, while TCRdb's copy carries only in-frame clones and drops some. The sample lists 80,000 to 95,000 clones, roughly 85% occurring once. As to time point: peripheral blood 6 weeks after treatment start. The sequences come from PBMCs, collected around atezolizumab (anti-PD-L1) treatment. The source of these receptors is a man between 70 and 80 years old with urothelial cancer.

This chain joins TRBV15 and TRBJ2-1; 7 bases are shared with TRBD2. The germline CDR1 and CDR2 sequences are LNHNV and YYDKDF (reference sequence). The trim removed 4 bases at V and 8 bases at J, leaving 17 bases unmatched. The CDR3 extends over 17 amino acids. Written as DNA, the CDR3 is TGTGCCACCAGCACCCAGACGGGGCGGGAGTATCATTATGAGCAGTTCTTC. Its translation: CATSTQTGREYHYEQFF.

The genes are TRBV28 and TRBJ2-7; TRBD2 agrees at 12 bases. Germline V CDR1 and CDR2: MDHEN, SYDVKM. The CDR3 has 16 residues. Trimming cost V 5 bases and J 0 bases; bases outside gene matches: 5. The CDR3, as DNA: TGTGCCAGCAGTGCCTCGGGACTAGCGGGCTCCTACGAGCAGTACTTC. Amino acid sequence: CASSASGLAGSYEQYF.

V gene TRBV4-1 combines with J gene TRBJ1-4, with TRBD1 as a possible D gene (6 bases). Germline V gene sequence: CDR1 MGHRA, CDR2 YSYEKL. The CDR3 covers 15 residues. Trimming took 5 bases from V and 10 from J, leaving 20 bases between them. The CDR3 DNA reads as TGCGCCAGCAGCTCCCACGAGGGGGTTTCAGCAAAACTGTTTTTT. This gives the protein CASSSHEGVSAKLFF.

The chain recombines TRBV4-1 with TRBJ2-7, with D perhaps TRBD2 (6 bases). From germline, CDR1 is MGHRA and CDR2 YSYEKL. Trimming pared 0 bases from V and 2 bases from J, leaving 11 bases between. The CDR3 has 15 amino acids. DNA of the CDR3: TGCGCCAGCAGCCAAGACTTCCGGGAGACCTACGAGCAGTACTTC. This encodes CASSQDFRETYEQYF.

The genes are TRBV7-2 and TRBJ2-2; 7 bases are shared with TRBD2. The V segment lost 6 bases and the J segment 5 bases; nucleotides outside the gene matches: 9. This CDR3 region has 15 residues. Germline loops: CDR1 SGHTA, CDR2 FQGNSA. In nucleotides, the CDR3 is TGTGCCAGCAGTCCGACTAGCTTCGGAACCGGGGAGCTGTTTTTT. Translation gives CASSPTSFGTGELFF.